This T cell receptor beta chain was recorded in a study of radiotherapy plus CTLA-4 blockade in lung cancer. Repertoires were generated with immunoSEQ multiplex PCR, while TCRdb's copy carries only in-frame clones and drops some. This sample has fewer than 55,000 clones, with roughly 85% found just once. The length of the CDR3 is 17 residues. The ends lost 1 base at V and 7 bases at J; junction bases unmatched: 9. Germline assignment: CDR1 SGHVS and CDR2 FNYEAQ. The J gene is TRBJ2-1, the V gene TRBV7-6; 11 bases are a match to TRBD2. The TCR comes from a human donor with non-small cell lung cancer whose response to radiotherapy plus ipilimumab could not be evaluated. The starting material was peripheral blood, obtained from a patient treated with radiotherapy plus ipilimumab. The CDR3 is CASSLGLSGRAGNEQFF. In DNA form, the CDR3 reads TGTGCCAGCAGCTTAGGTCTTAGCGGGAGGGCCGGGAATGAGCAGTTCTTC.